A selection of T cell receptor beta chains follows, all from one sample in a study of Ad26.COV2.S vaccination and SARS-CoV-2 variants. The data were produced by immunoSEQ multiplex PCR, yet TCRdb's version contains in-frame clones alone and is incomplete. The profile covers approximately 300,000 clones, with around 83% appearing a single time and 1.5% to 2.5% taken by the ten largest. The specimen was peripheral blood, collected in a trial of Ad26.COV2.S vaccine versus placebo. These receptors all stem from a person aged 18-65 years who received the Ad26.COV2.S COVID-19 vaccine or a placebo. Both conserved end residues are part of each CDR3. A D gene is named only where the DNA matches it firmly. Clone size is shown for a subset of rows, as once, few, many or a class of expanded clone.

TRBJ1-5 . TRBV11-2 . CASSLDYSSQPQHF TGTGCCAGCAGCTTAGATTACAGTTCTCAGCCCCAGCATTTT
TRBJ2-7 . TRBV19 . CASSISQGTPYEQYF TGTGCCAGTAGTATCAGTCAGGGAACTCCCTACGAGCAGTACTTC
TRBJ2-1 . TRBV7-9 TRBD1 CASSPQGASNEQFF TGTGCCAGCAGCCCACAGGGGGCGTCGAATGAGCAGTTCTTC
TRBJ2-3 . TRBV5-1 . CASSVYRAGITDTQYF TGCGCCAGCAGCGTTTATAGGGCGGGGATCACAGATACGCAGTATTTT
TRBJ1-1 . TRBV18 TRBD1 CASSPTGGTEAFF TGTGCCAGCTCACCCACAGGGGGCACTGAAGCTTTCTTT
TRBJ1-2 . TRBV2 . CASSVGGTYYGYTF TGTGCCAGTTCTGTGGGGGGAACTTACTATGGCTACACCTTC
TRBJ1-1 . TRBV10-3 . CAISGKGFGNTEAFF TGTGCCATCAGTGGAAAGGGGTTCGGGAACACTGAAGCTTTCTTT
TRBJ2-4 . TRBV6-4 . CASIGGGGGDIQYF TGTGCCAGCATCGGCGGGGGCGGCGGCGACATTCAGTACTTC
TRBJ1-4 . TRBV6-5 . CASTPPGLNEKLFF TGTGCCAGCACGCCTCCAGGCCTGAATGAAAAACTGTTTTTT
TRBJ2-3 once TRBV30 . CAWSGGVSTDTQYF TGTGCCTGGAGTGGGGGGGTGAGCACAGATACGCAGTATTTT
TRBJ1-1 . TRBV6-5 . CASSYWSGWETFF TGTGCCAGCAGTTACTGGTCCGGTTGGGAAACTTTCTTT
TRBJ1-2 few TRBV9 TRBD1 CASSAASQGGYGYTF TGTGCCAGCAGCGCGGCATCGCAGGGGGGGTATGGCTACACCTTC
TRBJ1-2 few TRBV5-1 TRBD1 CASSVGRGQGLYGYTF TGCGCCAGCAGCGTTGGACGGGGACAGGGCCTCTATGGCTACACCTTC
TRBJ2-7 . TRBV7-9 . CASSSGYREGSSYEQYF TGTGCCAGCAGCTCCGGCTATCGAGAGGGGAGCTCCTACGAGCAGTACTTC
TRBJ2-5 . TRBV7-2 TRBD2 CASSLVGTSGGQETQYF TGTGCCAGCAGCTTAGTCGGGACTAGCGGGGGGCAAGAGACCCAGTACTTC